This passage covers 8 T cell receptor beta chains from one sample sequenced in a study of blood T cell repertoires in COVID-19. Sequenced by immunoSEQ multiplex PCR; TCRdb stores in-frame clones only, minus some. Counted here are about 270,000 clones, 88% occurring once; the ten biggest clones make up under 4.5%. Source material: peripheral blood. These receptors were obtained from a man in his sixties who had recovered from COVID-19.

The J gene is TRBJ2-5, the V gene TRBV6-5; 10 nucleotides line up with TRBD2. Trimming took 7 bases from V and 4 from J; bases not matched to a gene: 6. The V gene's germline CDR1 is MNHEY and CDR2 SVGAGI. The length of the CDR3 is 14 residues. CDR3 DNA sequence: TGTGCCAGCAAAGAGGGACTAGCGACAGAGACCCAGTACTTC. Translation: CASKEGLATETQYF.

DNA of the CDR3: TGTGCCAGCAGCAAGAAAAGGGCGGGGTGGGCAGATACGCAGTATTTT. Translating gives CASSKKRAGWADTQYF. The V call is TRBV21-1, the J call TRBJ2-3; TRBD2 is the table's D call and was not checked against the DNA. TRBV21-1 is a listed pseudogene. The length of the CDR3 is 16 residues.

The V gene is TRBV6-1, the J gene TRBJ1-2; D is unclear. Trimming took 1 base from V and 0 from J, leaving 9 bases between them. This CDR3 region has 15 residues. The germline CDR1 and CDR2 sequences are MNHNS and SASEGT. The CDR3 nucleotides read TGTGCCAGCAGTGAAGTAGGGAGAGCTAACTATGGCTACACCTTC. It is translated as CASSEVGRANYGYTF.

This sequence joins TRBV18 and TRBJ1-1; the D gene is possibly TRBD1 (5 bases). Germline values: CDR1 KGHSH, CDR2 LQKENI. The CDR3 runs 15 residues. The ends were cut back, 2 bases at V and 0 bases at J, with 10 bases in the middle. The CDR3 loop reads CASSPNGGLNTEAFF. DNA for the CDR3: TGTGCCAGCTCACCAAACGGGGGACTGAACACTGAAGCTTTCTTT.

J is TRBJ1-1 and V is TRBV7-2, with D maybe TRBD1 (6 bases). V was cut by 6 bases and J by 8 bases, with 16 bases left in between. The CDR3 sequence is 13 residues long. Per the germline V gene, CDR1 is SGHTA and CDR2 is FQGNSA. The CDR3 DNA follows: TGTGCCAGCAGAAGGCGGGGGGGCTGGGAAGCTTTCTTT. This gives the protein CASRRRGGWEAFF.

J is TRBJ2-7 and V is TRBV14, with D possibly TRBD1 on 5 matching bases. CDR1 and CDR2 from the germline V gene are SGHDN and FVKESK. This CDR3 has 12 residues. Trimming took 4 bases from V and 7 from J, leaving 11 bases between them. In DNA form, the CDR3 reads TGTGCCAGCAGCCGGACACACCTGGAGCAGTACTTC. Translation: CASSRTHLEQYF.

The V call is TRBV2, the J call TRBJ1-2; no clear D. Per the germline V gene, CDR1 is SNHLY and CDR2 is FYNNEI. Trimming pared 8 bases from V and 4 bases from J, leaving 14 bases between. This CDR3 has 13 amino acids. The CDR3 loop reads CASRIQALYGYTF. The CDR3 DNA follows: TGTGCCAGCCGAATTCAGGCTCTCTATGGCTACACCTTC.

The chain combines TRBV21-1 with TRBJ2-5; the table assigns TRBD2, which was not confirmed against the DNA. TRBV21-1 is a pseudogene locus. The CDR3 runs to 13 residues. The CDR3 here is CASPSGGDLAQYF. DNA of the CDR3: TGTGCCAGCCCTAGCGGGGGGGATTTGGCCCAGTACTTC.